Here is one TCR beta chain with its context. Its antigen is not known. Focal radiation plus CTLA-4 blockade with ipilimumab was given to patients with chemo-refractory metastatic non-small-cell lung cancer. The sample is drawn from a study of radiotherapy plus CTLA-4 blockade in lung cancer. Study overall: Patients showed objective responses in about a sixth of cases, and disease control was achieved by around 30%. Study-level findings and limits: In blood, tumor-derived TCR clones expanded after radiotherapy plus ipilimumab. Response, reportedly, was best predicted by interferon-beta along with early blood T cell clone dynamics.

The CDR3 has 15 residues. Unmatched junction bases numbered 6, after V lost 5 bases and J lost 7 bases. The V gene's germline CDR1 is WNHNN and CDR2 SYGVQD (reference sequence). Sequenced by immunoSEQ multiplex PCR; TCRdb stores in-frame clones only, minus some. The sample holds over 60,000 clones, around 87% seen once. This sequence was found in a human donor with non-small cell lung cancer that progressed on radiotherapy plus ipilimumab. J is TRBJ2-1 and V is TRBV10-1; TRBD2 agrees at 12 bases. The sequences come from peripheral blood, collected from a patient treated with radiotherapy plus ipilimumab. Here the CDR3 reads CASSPTSGRLNEQFF. Written as DNA, the CDR3 is TGCGCCAGCAGTCCTACTAGCGGGAGGTTGAATGAGCAGTTCTTC.